This TCR beta chain came from a study of blood T cell repertoires in COVID-19. Background on the study: Donors in the United States, Italy and Spain gave samples during acute or convalescent COVID-19. Sample material is recorded as cDNA or gDNA derived from T cells, B-cell-depleted T cells, or PBMCs.

The CDR3 runs 13 residues. Looked up from germline, CDR1 is MRHNA and CDR2 is SNTAGT. V gave up 3 bases and J gave up 7 bases, with 10 bases separating them. The authors' processing: The authors estimated nucleated cell counts from reference gene primer amplification. Clones were read by immunoSEQ multiplex PCR, and TCRdb kept only the in-frame ones, dropping some. That table supplies the V and J calls and clone size; D and trimming were determined from the DNA. The sample records 200,000 to 300,000 clones, approximately 80% being singletons. The clonotype comes from a man aged 40-49 years who had recovered from COVID-19. Sequencing input: peripheral blood. This chain connects TRBV6-4 to TRBJ1-5; unclear D gene. The CDR3 region has the DNA TGTGCCAGCAGTGAGGGCTACCGGCAGCCCCAGCATTTT. Protein: CASSEGYRQPQHF.